This TCR beta chain was observed in a study of cytomegalovirus exposure and HLA in healthy donors. As for the study in general: The same platform used for the 666 first-cohort repertoires was also used for the 100 to 150 validation repertoires, as a later analysis reported. Whole-study results and caveats: A subsequent analysis found that TCR clusters from the first cohort also tended to co-occur in the roughly 120 validation repertoires, with around 94% of cluster scores above 0. While the bulk of TCR sequences proved rare, some public TCRs turned up in many donors.

The table came from immunoSEQ multiplex PCR; TCRdb's copy has only in-frame clones and leaves some out. The sample yields approximately 54,000 clones, around nine tenths seen once. The validation cohort, a group of around 130 subjects, included the donors and was separate from the roughly 670-subject first cohort. V was clipped by 1 base and J by 1 base, with 10 bases between them. Germline V lookup: CDR1 MGHRA, CDR2 YSYEKL. The CDR3 has 15 amino acids. Comment on this clone: No antigen is known for it.

The TCR was taken from a woman aged 18-29 years in good health and CMV-seropositive. This rearrangement joins TRBV4-1 to TRBJ1-2; no clear D. Sequenced material: PBMCs. The CDR3 loop reads CASSQVTGGNYGYTF. In DNA form, the CDR3 reads TGCGCCAGCAGCCAAGTAACCGGAGGTAACTATGGCTACACCTTC.